The present T cell receptor beta chain was sequenced within a study of blood T cell repertoires in COVID-19. Study as a whole: From T cells, B-cell-depleted T cells, or PBMCs came the material, which was cDNA or gDNA.

Produced via immunoSEQ multiplex PCR; TCRdb's table is partial and in-frame only. The data contain approximately 200,000 clones, around 82% of them seen just once; the ten biggest clones take up 10% to 15%. For recovered donors of Cohort 3, there were two negative PCRs, clearance, or symptom resolution. The sequence derives from a man aged 40-50 years who had recovered from COVID-19. Sequences were obtained from PBMCs or T cells enriched from blood (not recorded which).

The DNA for the CDR3 is TGTGCCAGCAGTTCGGGACAGGGATTTTCGTATTTTGAAAAACTGTTTTTT. This encodes CASSSGQGFSYFEKLFF. The chain carries TRBV7-8 and TRBJ1-4, with 9 bases that match TRBD1. The trim removed 6 bases at V and 7 bases at J, leaving 15 bases unmatched. This CDR3 contains 17 residues. Germline CDR1 is SGHVS and CDR2 is FQNEAQ.